The 23 T cell receptor beta chains given below trace back to one sample, sequenced in a study of blood T cell repertoires in COVID-19. Produced via immunoSEQ multiplex PCR; TCRdb's table is partial and in-frame only. This table has roughly 250,000 clones, 82% appearing once. The specimen was peripheral blood. Every receptor here comes from an elderly woman with active or convalescent COVID-19.

CDR3 nucleotides: TGCGCCAGCAGAGATGGGACAGTAAACACCGGGGAGCTGTTTTTT. It codes for CASRDGTVNTGELFF. The genes are TRBV5-1 and TRBJ2-2; TRBD1 matches at 7 bases. The CDR3 is made up of 15 amino acids. The germline CDR1 and CDR2 sequences are SGHRS and YFSETQ. Trimming cost V 5 bases and J 2 bases; bases outside gene matches: 6.

The chain employs TRBV30 and TRBJ1-1; 7 bases align to TRBD1. V was clipped by 3 bases and J by 2 bases; unmatched bases: 6. Per the germline V gene, CDR1 is GTSNPN and CDR2 is SVGIG (reference sequence). This CDR3 has 14 residues. The DNA for the CDR3 is TGTGCCTGGAGCCCCGGGACAGTCAACACTGAAGCTTTCTTT. This translates into CAWSPGTVNTEAFF.

This clone was observed at least ten times. The sample has other DNA sequences that encode this CDR3 too. The chain uses TRBV5-1 and TRBJ1-2; 8 nucleotides agree with TRBD1. Germline values: CDR1 SGHRS, CDR2 YFSETQ. The CDR3 is 14 amino acids. J gave up 2 bases and V 1 base, and 1 base lay outside the gene matches. Written as DNA, the CDR3 is TGCGCCAGCAGCTTGCAGGGGGCGAACTATGGCTACACCTTC. This gives the protein CASSLQGANYGYTF.

The rearrangement joins TRBV7-2 to TRBJ1-5; TRBD1 matches at 11 bases. Germline CDR1 reads SGHTA; CDR2 reads FQGNSA. The CDR3 contains 16 residues. V was pared by 5 bases and J by 6 bases, with 9 bases of the junction left unmatched. The CDR3 nucleotides read TGTGCCAGCAGCCCCAGGGGACAGGGGGTGGGTCAGCCCCAGCATTTT. This encodes CASSPRGQGVGQPQHF.

This clone has a handful of counts. Here the CDR3 reads CASRERDRLTDTQYF. CDR3 bases: TGTGCCAGCAGGGAGAGGGACAGGCTCACAGATACGCAGTATTTT. The chain couples TRBV7-9 to TRBJ2-3; 8 bases align to TRBD1. The CDR3 runs 15 residues. Germline V gene sequence: CDR1 SEHNR, CDR2 FQNEAQ (reference sequence). V shed 6 bases, J shed 2 bases, and the junction held 7 bases outside the gene matches.

V gene TRBV2 combines with J gene TRBJ1-5; no clear D gene. CDR1 SNHLY and CDR2 FYNNEI come from the germline V gene. V was pared by 2 bases and J by 0 bases, with 5 bases between. There are 14 residues in the CDR3. CDR3 amino acids: CASSETASNQPQHF. The CDR3 coding sequence is TGTGCCAGCAGTGAAACAGCTAGCAATCAGCCCCAGCATTTT.

The gene calls are TRBV28 and TRBJ1-1, with a possible D match to TRBD1 (6 bases). The CDR3 contains 12 residues. The germline gives CDR1 MDHEN, CDR2 SYDVKM. The V end was cut by 4 bases, the J end by 8 bases, with 11 bases between. In DNA, the CDR3 is TGTGCCAGCAGTTGGGGACAACGGGAAGCTTTCTTT. Its protein is CASSWGQREAFF.

This clone was observed once. The CDR3 is CASSLAGDSTDTQYF. As DNA, the CDR3 is TGTGCCAGCAGTTTGGCGGGAGACTCGACAGATACGCAGTATTTT. The chain uses TRBV28 and TRBJ2-3; 7 bases align to TRBD2. V gave up 3 bases and J gave up 3 bases; unmatched junction bases: 6. CDR3 size: 15 residues. Germline CDR1 reads MDHEN; CDR2 reads SYDVKM. Combining the CDR3 with reference TRBV28 and TRBJ2-3 gives the whole variable domain DVKVTQSSRYLVKRTGEKVFLECVQDMDHENMFWYRQDPGLGLRLIYFSYDVKMKEKGDIPEGYSVSREKKERFSLILESASTNQTSMYLCASSLAGDSTDTQYFGPGTRLTVL.

The chain joins TRBV28 to TRBJ1-2; D unresolved. The germline V gene encodes CDR1 MDHEN and CDR2 SYDVKM. The CDR3 runs to 13 residues. V shed 2 bases and J shed 2 bases, with 6 bases lying between them. DNA for the CDR3: TGTGCCAGCAGTTTAAGCTTCAACTATGGCTACACCTTC. Translating it yields CASSLSFNYGYTF.

CDR3 sequence reads: CASSNDRGVGEQYF. The CDR3, as DNA: TGTGCCAGCAGCAACGACAGGGGGGTCGGGGAGCAGTACTTC. This chain links TRBV5-4 with TRBJ2-7; 9 nucleotides match TRBD1. Germline CDR1 is SGHNT and CDR2 is YYREEE (reference sequence). The CDR3 loop spans 14 amino acids. J gave up 7 bases and V 4 bases, and 9 bases lay outside the gene matches.

This clone was seen just once. CDR3: CATSRGLRTEAFF. The DNA for the CDR3 is TGTGCCACCAGCAGAGGGTTGCGGACTGAAGCTTTCTTT. V is TRBV15 and J is TRBJ1-1; D ambiguous. The germline V gene has CDR1 LNHNV and CDR2 YYDKDF (reference sequence). There are 13 residues in the CDR3. V dropped 1 base and J dropped 5 bases, with 8 bases sitting between them.

CDR3 region: CASSFPRTGGYDEKLFF. The CDR3 nucleotides read TGTGCCAGCAGTTTCCCTAGGACAGGAGGATACGATGAAAAACTGTTTTTT. The chain has TRBV28 and TRBJ1-4; 7 bases map to TRBD1. The CDR3 runs to 17 residues. The germline V gene encodes CDR1 MDHEN and CDR2 SYDVKM. V was pared by 3 bases and J by 6 bases, with 13 bases of the junction left unmatched.

Regarding this clone: One end of the junction is discordant with germline, which a read error may explain. The rearrangement uses TRBV12-3 or TRBV12-4 and TRBJ2-2, with 11 bases lining up with TRBD2. The length of the CDR3 is 12 residues. The CDR3 reads CASSLAGGRLFF. Here the CDR3 DNA reads TGTGCCAGCAGTCTAGCGGGAGGAAGGCTGTTTTTT.

The CDR3 is CASSLYSGNTEAFF. The CDR3 DNA follows: TGTGCCAGCAGCCTATACTCGGGGAACACTGAAGCTTTCTTT. The chain joins TRBV14 to TRBJ1-1; D is uncertain. The germline CDR1 and CDR2 sequences are SGHDN and FVKESK. This CDR3 has 14 amino acids. The V end was cut by 4 bases, the J end by 1 base, with 10 bases between.

Only a few counts were recorded for this clone. V usage is TRBV18 and J usage is TRBJ1-2; weak D call: TRBD1 (6 bases). Trimming stripped 2 bases from V and 8 bases from J, with 18 bases between. CDR1 and CDR2 from the germline V gene are KGHSH and LQKENI. There are 15 residues in the CDR3. The CDR3 reads CASSPNTGRGEGYTF. DNA for the CDR3: TGTGCCAGCTCACCAAATACAGGGAGGGGAGAGGGCTACACCTTC. The full variable domain, with the rest looked up from reference TRBV18 and TRBJ1-2, is NAGVMQNPRHLVRRRGQEARLRCSPMKGHSHVYWYRQLPEEGLKFMVYLQKENIIDESGMPKERFSAEFPKEGPSILRIQQVVRGDSAAYFCASSPNTGRGEGYTFGSGTRLTVV.

V gene TRBV28 combines with J gene TRBJ1-3; D may be TRBD1 (6 bases). Germline loops: CDR1 MDHEN, CDR2 SYDVKM. The CDR3 has 15 residues. Trimming pared 1 base from V and 7 bases from J, leaving 14 bases between. CDR3 sequence: CASSLSGGDVNTIYF. Written as DNA, the CDR3 is TGTGCCAGCAGTTTATCGGGGGGCGACGTCAACACCATATATTTT.

The V gene is TRBV25-1, the J gene TRBJ1-5, with D possibly matching TRBD1 (6 bases). Germline V CDR1 and CDR2: MGHDK, SYGVNS. This CDR3 is built from 17 residues. V lost 7 bases and J lost 11, with 30 bases in between. CDR3 sequence: CASTLGRGGGLQSTQHF. The CDR3 nucleotides are TGTGCCAGCACCTTAGGTAGAGGGGGAGGGCTCCAATCTACCCAGCATTTT.

The V and J genes are TRBV30 and TRBJ1-5; possible D gene TRBD1, 5 bases. CDR3 size: 15 residues. The V gene lost 3 bases and the J gene lost 5 bases, with 17 bases spanning the gap. Germline V lookup: CDR1 GTSNPN, CDR2 SVGIG (reference sequence). CDR3 coding DNA: TGTGCCTGGAGCCGGGGGAGTAGCAAGGATCAGCCCCAGCATTTT. Translated, it gives CAWSRGSSKDQPQHF.

This clone was detected only a few times. The rearrangement joins TRBV10-2 to TRBJ1-2; D is uncertain. Germline assignment: CDR1 WSHSY and CDR2 SAAADI. V gave up 1 base and J gave up 4 bases, with 13 bases separating them. The length of the CDR3 is 15 residues. The DNA of the CDR3 is TGCGCCAGCAGTGAGTATGGCCGGAGGATCTATGGCTACACCTTC. Protein product: CASSEYGRRIYGYTF.

The CDR3 region has the DNA TGTGCCAGCAGCCAACCGACCACGGGGGCTTTCTTT. It encodes CASSQPTTGAFF. This chain joins TRBV3-1 (or the pseudogene TRBV3-2) and TRBJ1-1, with unresolved D. Germline V gene data show CDR1 as LGHDT and CDR2 as YNNKEL (reference sequence). The CDR3 runs 12 residues. V shed 2 bases and J shed 11 bases, with 12 bases lying between them.

The CDR3 sequence: CASSHIGQGAGQPQHF. CDR3 in DNA: TGTGCCAGCAGCCACATTGGACAGGGGGCTGGCCAGCCCCAGCATTTT. The chain combines TRBV6-6 with TRBJ1-5, with 11 positions matching TRBD1. Trimming cost V 6 bases and J 7 bases; bases outside gene matches: 11. Germline values: CDR1 MNHNY, CDR2 SVGAGI (reference sequence). There are 16 residues in the CDR3.

V is TRBV27 and J is TRBJ1-1; D might be TRBD1 (6 bases). The V end was cut by 3 bases, the J end by 1 base, with 9 bases between. The germline CDR1 and CDR2 sequences are MNHEY and SMNVEV (reference sequence). The CDR3 totals 14 residues. CDR3 in amino acids: CASSFQGPNTEAFF. The CDR3 DNA sequence: TGTGCCAGCAGTTTTCAGGGGCCGAACACTGAAGCTTTCTTT.

This chain uses TRBV28 with TRBJ2-7, with 14 bases fitting TRBD2. V trimming: 5 bases; J trimming: 7 bases; junction bases outside the gene matches: 10. The CDR3 runs 16 residues. Germline V lookup: CDR1 MDHEN, CDR2 SYDVKM. The CDR3 loop is CASSLTRLAGGSEQYF. The CDR3, as DNA: TGTGCCAGCAGTCTTACGAGACTAGCGGGAGGGAGTGAGCAGTACTTC.